This T cell receptor (beta chain) comes out of a study of CD8 T cells in ankylosing spondylitis. As to this clonotype: As yet, its antigen is unknown.

Per the germline V gene, CDR1 is SGDLS and CDR2 is YYNGEE. This CDR3 has 15 residues. Trimming stripped 0 bases from V and 6 bases from J, with 13 bases between. Construction of TCR beta libraries was performed using quantitative 5'-RACE with molecular barcodes. Using its own MiXCR run on the 5' RACE reads, TCRdb lists one record per CDR3 protein. Of about 220,000 distinct CDR3 sequences in the sample, 20% to 30% were seen once. General study results and limits: Among TCR beta sequences, a motif of about 8 highly homologous variants appeared characteristic of ankylosing spondylitis blood. Earlier studies detected some motif variants in reactive arthritis synovial fluid and blood. Clones linked to the disease showed a CD8+ phenotype. They occurred at relatively low frequencies in peripheral blood.

The source is a male donor with ankylosing spondylitis or in good health (not recorded which). The chain joins TRBV9 to TRBJ2-1; D is undetermined. Source material: blood, either unsorted or a sorted T cell fraction (not recorded which). This CDR3 reads CASSVDSHGFNEQFF. DNA for the CDR3: TGTGCCAGCAGCGTAGATAGCCACGGGTTCAATGAGCAGTTCTTC.